This TCR beta chain came from a study of cytomegalovirus exposure and HLA in healthy donors. Assay used: immunoSEQ multiplex PCR; TCRdb lists only in-frame clones, some missing. In the table there are over 80,000 clones, roughly 85% of which are singletons. The CDR3 extends over 15 amino acids. Trimming removed 1 base from V and 2 bases from J, with 12 bases in between. CDR1 is MNHNS, CDR2 SASEGT, per germline. Study-wide results and limits: Most TCRs appeared rarely, but some public TCRs recurred in many donors. Cytomegalovirus association was assigned to about 150 TCR beta chains. Later, an analysis found that TCR clusters from the first cohort tended to co-occur in the 120 or so validation repertoires.

Separation from the approximately 720-subject first cohort characterized the roughly 130-subject validation cohort, to which the donors belonged. About this clone: Its antigen is as yet unknown.

The source of this sequence is a man aged 18 to 30 in good health and CMV-seropositive. The chain couples TRBV6-1 to TRBJ2-7; D possibly corresponds to TRBD1 (6 bases). Sequenced sample: PBMCs. Written as DNA, the CDR3 is TGTGCCAGCAGTGAAGACAGGACAGCTCCCTACGAGCAGTACGTC. Its translation is CASSEDRTAPYEQYV.